This note documents a single T cell receptor beta chain sequence. Its specificity is not known. Sequencing used immunoSEQ multiplex PCR; TCRdb keeps in-frame clones, though not all of them. The data show tens of thousands of clones, about 90% seen once. The source of the sample is a study of graft-versus-host responses after intestinal transplantation. Study as a whole: All recipients got anti-thymocyte globulin induction, then tacrolimus and steroids for about 3 years. Study-level points and caveats: Early after transplant, HvG declines were associated with peak levels of circulating GvH clones.

The sequencing here drew on unstimulated CD8+ T cells sorted from spleen or lymph node cells, taken before intestinal transplant. The sequence derives from a human donor who received an intestinal transplant.

The DNA for the CDR3 is TGTGCCAGCAGCCAACCTGTAGAGGGGAACACTGAAGCTTTCTTT. Residues: CASSQPVEGNTEAFF. The V gene is TRBV5-4, the J gene TRBJ1-1; no clear D. V was trimmed by 4 bases and J by 1 base, leaving 14 bases between them. Germline V CDR1 and CDR2: SGHNT, YYREEE (reference sequence). The CDR3 is made up of 15 amino acids.